What follows are 7 T cell receptor beta chains derived from one specimen sequenced in a study of long-term antiretroviral therapy in people with HIV. Investigators performed immunoSEQ version v3.0 at survey level. The protocol was immunoSEQ multiplex PCR, while the TCRdb copy is restricted to in-frame clones and leaves out a portion. The top ten clones hold 2.5% to 3% of a sample with 25,000 to 35,000 clones, 90% to 95% of them seen once. The source material was unsorted PBMCs, sampled approximately 7.4 years after starting antiretroviral therapy. The receptors were gathered from a man aged 45-60 years with HIV.

This clone was seen only a few times. CDR3 residues: CAGAGQSYEQYF. In DNA form, the CDR3 reads TGTGCCGGCGCCGGCCAGTCCTACGAGCAGTACTTC. The chain uses TRBV2 and TRBJ2-7; D uncertain. The CDR3 is made up of 12 amino acids. Trimming pared 11 bases from V and 1 base from J, leaving 12 bases between. The germline CDR1 and CDR2 sequences are SNHLY and FYNNEI.

The V and J genes are TRBV2 and TRBJ2-1; D possibly corresponds to TRBD2 (6 bases). Germline assignment: CDR1 SNHLY and CDR2 FYNNEI. The CDR3 has 15 residues. With 4 bases removed from V and 4 bases from J, the gap between germline ends came to 14 bases. The CDR3 DNA is TGTGCCAGCAGTGGGAGGGCCCAACCGTACAATGAGCAGTTCTTC. It is translated as CASSGRAQPYNEQFF.

The rearrangement uses TRBV4-3 and TRBJ2-1, with D possibly matching TRBD2 (5 bases). Between the trimmed V and J ends, which lost 3 bases and 0 bases, there was a span of 9 bases. Germline V gene lookup returns CDR1 LGHNA and CDR2 YSLEER. CDR3 length equals 15 residues. CDR3 amino acids: CASSQYEGSYNEQFF. The DNA for the CDR3 is TGCGCCAGCAGCCAGTACGAGGGCTCCTACAATGAGCAGTTCTTC.

The V call is TRBV6-6, the J call TRBJ2-7, with a tentative D call TRBD2 (5 bases). V was cut by 5 bases and J by 4 bases, with 18 bases left in between. Germline loops: CDR1 MNHNY, CDR2 SVGAGI (reference sequence). The CDR3 extends over 15 amino acids. CDR3 in amino acids: CASSPASDWKYEQYF. DNA of the CDR3: TGTGCCAGCAGTCCCGCCTCGGACTGGAAATACGAGCAGTACTTC.

The chain uses TRBV29-1 and TRBJ2-2; D possibly corresponds to TRBD1 (8 bases). Between the trimmed V and J ends, which lost 6 bases and 7 bases, there was a span of 21 bases. In germline, CDR1 is SQVTM, CDR2 ANQGSEA. There are 15 residues in the CDR3. The CDR3 DNA is TGCAGCGTCCTTCGGACAGGGAGGGGAGGCGGGGAGCTGTTTTTT. Amino acids: CSVLRTGRGGGELFF.

The rearrangement joins TRBV6-1 to TRBJ2-7; D is undetermined. Trimming pared 6 bases from V and 4 bases from J, leaving 13 bases between. The germline gives CDR1 MNHNS, CDR2 SASEGT. The CDR3 has 13 amino acids. The CDR3 DNA reads as TGTGCCAGCAGCCACGGAGACGGGTACGAGCAGTACTTC. This translates into CASSHGDGYEQYF.

The gene calls are TRBV25-1 and TRBJ1-2, with 10 bases aligning to TRBD1. J was trimmed by 5 bases and V by 5 bases; bases with no gene match: 2. Germline assignment: CDR1 MGHDK and CDR2 SYGVNS. The CDR3 length is 13 residues. The CDR3: CASSMDRGYGYTF. CDR3 in DNA: TGTGCCAGCAGTATGGACAGGGGGTATGGCTACACCTTC.